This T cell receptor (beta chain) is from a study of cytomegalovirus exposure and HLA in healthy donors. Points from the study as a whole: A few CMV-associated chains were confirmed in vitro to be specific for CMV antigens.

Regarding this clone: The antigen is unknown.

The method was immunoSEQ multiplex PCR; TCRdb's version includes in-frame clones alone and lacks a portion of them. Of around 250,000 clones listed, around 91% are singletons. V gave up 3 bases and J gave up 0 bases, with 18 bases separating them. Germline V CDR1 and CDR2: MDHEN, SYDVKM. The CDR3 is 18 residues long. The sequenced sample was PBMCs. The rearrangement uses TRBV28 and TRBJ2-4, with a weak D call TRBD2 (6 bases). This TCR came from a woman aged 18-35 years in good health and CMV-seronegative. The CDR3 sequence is CASSFLKTGGLAKNIQYF. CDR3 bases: TGTGCCAGCAGTTTCCTCAAAACAGGAGGGCTAGCCAAAAACATTCAGTACTTC.